This T cell receptor (beta chain) emerged from a study of CXCR3-negative and CXCR3-positive naive CD8 T cells. General study points: Across naive subsets, surface CD5 expression was comparable, and TCR strength was inferred from properties of the TRB CDR3. Diversity ran similarly high across both naive subsets but far lower in memory CD8+ cells.

TRB cDNA libraries were made by UMI-labeled 5' RACE. TCRdb re-called the 5' RACE reads and catalogs CDR3 proteins one per entry, DNA excluded. This listing includes fewer than 80,000 distinct CDR3 sequences. To note about this clonotype: Its cognate antigen is unknown.

This CDR3 comprises 13 residues. This sequence joins TRBV12-3 or TRBV12-4 and TRBJ2-5. The sample consisted of naive CXCR3- CD8+ T cells from blood. This sample's subset: CD45RO-CCR7+CD27+CD95- naive CD8+ T cells lacking CXCR3 (TNR3-). This clonotype was sampled from a human donor in good health. Some clones in this sample may be carry-over from other donors' samples. The CDR3 spells CASSLWGGETQYF.